This TCR beta chain was retrieved from a study of T cell responses to AZD1222 COVID-19 vaccine. The CDR3 loop spans 15 amino acids. Germline-derived CDR1 and CDR2 are SGHRS and YFSETQ. Trimming stripped 3 bases from V and 8 bases from J, with 17 bases between. Measured with immunoSEQ multiplex PCR; TCRdb has only the in-frame clones, and not every one. The data show 65,000 to 95,000 clones, 85% seen once. Note on this clone: Its specificity is not known.

The study's findings and limits: AZD1222 recipients seropositive at baseline numbered only 5 or 6.

The starting material was peripheral blood, obtained on day 0 of AZD1222 vaccination. The source is an adult in good health. The rearrangement joins TRBV5-1 to TRBJ1-4; D remains ambiguous. The CDR3 loop is CASSSTPSPREKLFF. The CDR3 nucleotides read TGCGCCAGCAGCTCTACACCAAGCCCTAGAGAAAAACTGTTTTTT.